Presented here are 21 T cell receptor beta chains from one specimen sequenced in a study of shared clonotypes between healthy human individuals. The repertoire was sequenced with immunoSEQ multiplex PCR; TCRdb's copy has only in-frame clones and lacks some. The table records around 2.3 million clones, approximately 96% of them present only once. Sequencing was performed on naive CD4+ T cells sorted from blood. Indicated subset: CD45RA+ positively selected. The receptors stem from a man aged 18-30 years in good health.

J is TRBJ2-5 and V is TRBV29-1; 9 bases agree with TRBD1. CDR1 is SQVTM, CDR2 ANQGSEA, per germline. The CDR3 runs 13 residues. The J segment lost 5 bases and the V segment lost 3 bases, leaving 4 bases of the junction unmatched. The CDR3: CSVEPTGGETQYF. The CDR3 nucleotides read TGCAGCGTTGAGCCGACAGGGGGGGAGACCCAGTACTTC.

This chain joins TRBV28 and TRBJ2-3, with D perhaps assigned TRBD1 or TRBD2 (5 bases each). V lost 6 bases and J lost 4, with 11 bases in between. The CDR3 is made up of 13 amino acids. Germline assignment: CDR1 MDHEN and CDR2 SYDVKM. CDR3 sequence reads: CASSWGSPDTQYF. The CDR3, as DNA: TGTGCCAGCAGCTGGGGGTCCCCAGATACGCAGTATTTT.

The CDR3 DNA sequence: TGTGCCAGCAGCTTTACTAGCTCCTATAATTCACCCCTCCACTTT. This codes for CASSFTSSYNSPLHF. This chain links TRBV5-5 with TRBJ1-6; D is uncertain. CDR1 is SGHKS and CDR2 is YYEKEE in the germline V gene (reference sequence). The V gene lost 2 bases and the J gene lost 0 bases, with 6 bases spanning the gap. The CDR3 is 15 amino acids.

The chain links TRBV19 to TRBJ2-7, with D perhaps TRBD2 (7 bases). The V gene's germline CDR1 is LNHDA and CDR2 SQIVND (reference sequence). Trimming pared 5 bases from V and 2 bases from J, leaving 13 bases between. CDR3 size: 14 residues. The CDR3 loop reads CASSSLGGPYEQYF. The CDR3 coding sequence is TGTGCCAGTAGTTCTCTGGGGGGGCCCTACGAGCAGTACTTC.

This clone was observed a handful of times. The V call is TRBV5-4, the J call TRBJ2-2; no clear D. CDR1 SGHNT and CDR2 YYREEE come from the germline V gene (reference sequence). Trimming shortened V by 6 bases and J by 8 bases, and 14 bases separated the two germline ends. This CDR3 region has 13 residues. The CDR3 here is CASTTPPTGELFF. In DNA form, the CDR3 reads TGTGCCAGCACCACACCACCGACTGGGGAGCTGTTTTTT.

The CDR3 coding sequence is TGTGCCAGCAGCTCAACCGGGACTAGCGTGGATGAGCAGTTCTTC. Its translation is CASSSTGTSVDEQFF. The chain employs TRBV7-2 and TRBJ2-1, with TRBD2 identical over 10 bases. Germline CDR1 reads SGHTA; CDR2 reads FQGNSA. This CDR3 region has 15 residues. With 4 bases clipped from V and 8 bases from J, the junction kept 8 bases outside the gene matches.

This chain connects TRBV7-9 to TRBJ1-2, with D possibly matching TRBD1 (5 bases). The ends were cut back, 4 bases at V and 4 bases at J, with 13 bases in the middle. Germline lookup yields CDR1 SEHNR and CDR2 FQNEAQ (reference sequence). CDR3 size: 14 residues. DNA for the CDR3: TGTGCCAGCAGCTCGACAACTAGGGGCTATGGCTACACCTTC. It encodes CASSSTTRGYGYTF.

The genes are TRBV11-1 and TRBJ1-2; a weak D match, TRBD1 (6 bases). V gave up 0 bases and J gave up 4 bases, with 12 bases separating them. Germline V CDR1 and CDR2: SGHAT, FQDESV (reference sequence). The CDR3 is made up of 15 amino acids. The CDR3 sequence is CASSLAGQYSYGYTF. In DNA form, the CDR3 reads TGTGCCAGCAGCTTAGCAGGACAGTACAGCTATGGCTACACCTTC. The full variable domain, its missing parts supplied by reference TRBV11-1 and TRBJ1-2, is EAEVAQSPRYKITEKSQAVAFWCDPISGHATLYWYRQILGQGPELLVQFQDESVVDDSQLPKDRFSAERLKGVDSTLKIQPAELGDSAMYLCASSLAGQYSYGYTFGSGTRLTVV.

The V gene is TRBV10-3, the J gene TRBJ2-1; TRBD2 agrees at 9 bases. From germline, CDR1 is ENHRY and CDR2 SYGVKD. Losses at the gene ends were 4 bases for V and 7 bases for J; bases not matched to a gene: 8. The CDR3 has 15 residues. CDR3 sequence (DNA): TGTGCCATCAGTGGTAAGAAGCGGGAGGTAAATGAGCAGTTCTTC. Its translation: CAISGKKREVNEQFF.

This sequence joins TRBV11-2 and TRBJ2-7, with 11 nucleotides matching TRBD2. The ends lost 1 base at V and 2 bases at J; junction bases unmatched: 1. In germline, CDR1 is SGHAT, CDR2 FQNNGV. The CDR3 extends over 15 amino acids. CDR3 amino acids: CASSLVAGGAYEQYF. CDR3 bases: TGTGCCAGCAGCTTAGTAGCGGGGGGGGCCTACGAGCAGTACTTC.

As to this clone: The same CDR3 is also encoded by other DNA sequences in this sample. The CDR3 DNA reads as TGTGCCAGCAGCTTGCAGGGGAACGAGCAGTACTTC. Encoded protein: CASSLQGNEQYF. This chain links TRBV11-3 with TRBJ2-7, with D perhaps matching TRBD1 (6 bases). CDR1 is SGHNT and CDR2 is YENEEA in the germline V gene. V was clipped by 3 bases and J by 5 bases, with 8 bases between them. This CDR3 is 12 amino acids long.

The chain carries TRBV6-1 and TRBJ2-2, with 7 nucleotides matching TRBD1. The junction had 1 base not matched to a gene; V was cut back by 6 bases and J by 3 bases. This CDR3 is 13 amino acids long. Germline V lookup: CDR1 MNHNS, CDR2 SASEGT. In DNA form, the CDR3 reads TGTGCCAGCAGGGACAGGTACACCGGGGAGCTGTTTTTT. As protein: CASRDRYTGELFF.

The V and J genes are TRBV18 and TRBJ1-2, with a tentative D call TRBD1 (5 bases). The CDR3 is 16 amino acids. Trimming took off 6 bases at V and 3 bases at J, with 20 bases between the two ends. Germline loops: CDR1 KGHSH, CDR2 LQKENI. The DNA of the CDR3 is TGTGCCAGCTCCGTAACCGGGACGGGACCCGACTATGGCTACACCTTC. Protein product: CASSVTGTGPDYGYTF.

The chain links TRBV30 to TRBJ1-2, with TRBD1 identical over 8 bases. This CDR3 has 13 residues. Germline trimming cut 8 bases from V and 5 bases from J; bases unmatched to any gene: 10. From germline, CDR1 is GTSNPN and CDR2 SVGIG (reference sequence). The CDR3 DNA sequence: TGTGCCAGCTACAGGGGGATAAATTATGGCTACACCTTC. Encoded protein: CASYRGINYGYTF.

This CDR3 is CAISEGQGGPYEQYF. DNA for the CDR3: TGTGCCATCAGTGAGGGACAGGGGGGGCCCTACGAGCAGTACTTC. This chain joins TRBV10-3 and TRBJ2-7; TRBD1 matches 10 bases. Germline-derived CDR1 and CDR2 are ENHRY and SYGVKD. This CDR3 is 15 amino acids long. Germline trimming cut 2 bases from V and 2 bases from J; bases unmatched to any gene: 3.

This clone was counted once. The V gene is TRBV2, the J gene TRBJ1-6; 10 bases align to TRBD1. Germline V lookup: CDR1 SNHLY, CDR2 FYNNEI. The length of the CDR3 is 16 residues. Trimming took 4 bases from V and 7 from J; bases not matched to a gene: 7. The CDR3 here is CASSGQGASVNSPLHF. The CDR3, as DNA: TGTGCCAGCAGTGGACAGGGGGCGTCGGTAAATTCACCCCTCCACTTT. Supplemented by reference TRBV2 and TRBJ1-6, the full variable domain reads EPEVTQTPSHQVTQMGQEVILRCVPISNHLYFYWYRQILGQKVEFLVSFYNNEISEKSEIFDDQFSVERPDGSNFTLKIRSTKLEDSAMYFCASSGQGASVNSPLHFGNGTRLTVT.

The V and J genes are TRBV9 and TRBJ2-7; D not certain. V gave up 0 bases and J gave up 4 bases, with 14 bases separating them. CDR1 is SGDLS and CDR2 is YYNGEE in the germline V gene. The CDR3 runs to 15 residues. The CDR3, as DNA: TGTGCCAGCAGCGTAGGGTCAGGTTTAAGTTACGAGCAGTACTTC. It is translated as CASSVGSGLSYEQYF.

This clone appeared a single time. V gene TRBV9 combines with J gene TRBJ1-2, with a weak D call TRBD1 (6 bases). Per germline, CDR1 SGDLS and CDR2 YYNGEE. CDR3 length: 16 amino acids. Trimming removed 3 bases at V and 3 bases at J, with 18 bases between. CDR3 in amino acids: CASSGGGSYGYYGYTF. The CDR3 coding sequence is TGTGCCAGCAGCGGAGGGGGGAGTTACGGCTACTATGGCTACACCTTC. The whole variable domain, remainder taken from reference TRBV9 and TRBJ1-2, is DSGVTQTPKHLITATGQRVTLRCSPRSGDLSVYWYQQSLDQGLQFLIQYYNGEERAKGNILERFSAQQFPDLHSELNLSSLELGDSALYFCASSGGGSYGYYGYTFGSGTRLTVV.

V gene TRBV30 combines with J gene TRBJ2-7; 11 bases line up with TRBD2. V shed 0 bases and J 2 bases; nucleotides not matched to a gene: 3. The CDR3 extends over 15 amino acids. The germline gives CDR1 GTSNPN, CDR2 SVGIG (reference sequence). CDR3 amino acids: CAWSVKGLAAYEQYF. CDR3 DNA sequence: TGTGCCTGGAGTGTAAAGGGACTAGCGGCCTACGAGCAGTACTTC.

CDR3: CASRDLAGGLYF. The CDR3 coding sequence is TGTGCCAGCAGAGACCTAGCGGGAGGACTCTATTTT. V gene TRBV2 combines with J gene TRBJ2-3, with 11 bases aligning to TRBD2. Per the germline V gene, CDR1 is SNHLY and CDR2 is FYNNEI. The CDR3 totals 12 residues. Germline trimming cut 6 bases from V and 15 bases from J; bases unmatched to any gene: 8.

The V call is TRBV7-6, the J call TRBJ1-2; 7 nucleotides line up with TRBD1. V dropped 5 bases and J dropped 4; count of bases not matched to a gene: 7. CDR3 length: 14 residues. Germline V gene data show CDR1 as SGHVS and CDR2 as FNYEAQ. CDR3 nucleotide sequence: TGTGCCAGCAGCCCCATGACAGGGAGCTATGGCTACACCTTC. It encodes CASSPMTGSYGYTF.